A selection of T cell receptor beta chains follows, all from one sample in a study of T cells after yellow fever vaccination. MiXCR was run by TCRdb on the 5' RACE reads, yielding one entry per CDR3 protein. This table holds over 300,000 distinct CDR3 sequences, 4.1% found once. Specimen: PBMCs, collected 5 days after the yellow fever booster vaccination. The receptors come from a man aged 18 to 29 who received the YFV17D yellow fever vaccine. Both conserved end residues are trimmed from each CDR3.

j_call	v_call	cdr3_aa
TRBJ1-2	TRBV5-1	ASSLAFIGGYT
TRBJ1-5	TRBV7-8	ASSLGIHQPQH
TRBJ2-3	TRBV5-1	ASRNGGPVSDTQY
TRBJ2-2	TRBV11-2	ASSPIAGGPTGELF
TRBJ1-1	TRBV14	ASSQGHRTEAF
TRBJ2-5	TRBV4-3	ASSPAPVTQETQY
TRBJ2-3	TRBV2	ARRGLVGTQY
TRBJ2-7	TRBV5-1	ASNPTDRAREQY
TRBJ2-2	TRBV12-3/TRBV12-4	ASSLPGQRPGELF
TRBJ1-1	TRBV20-1	SAHMNTEAF
TRBJ1-1	TRBV3-1	ASRGQGATEAF
TRBJ1-6	TRBV2	ASSWDTLGSPLH
TRBJ2-1	TRBV7-2	ASSLGGRGAHNEQF
TRBJ1-2	TRBV20-1	SANLPGGYT
TRBJ1-2	TRBV5-1	ASRARTGSDYGYT
TRBJ2-5	TRBV18	ATGLDLNRVETQY
TRBJ2-1	TRBV18	ASSPNRDDEQF
TRBJ2-1	TRBV6-4	ASSDIGGAVIGEQF
TRBJ1-5	TRBV29-1	SVDSTDRPNQPQH
TRBJ2-3	TRBV7-2	ASSLGRAGGPTDTQY
TRBJ2-6	TRBV18	ASSFGTGANVLT
TRBJ1-1	TRBV3-1	ASSPWTGGPIVAF
TRBJ1-6	TRBV6-1	ASSDRGTYNSPLH
TRBJ2-1	TRBV18	ASSRADSREQF
TRBJ2-1	TRBV5-1	ASSWDRGGNEQF
TRBJ2-5	TRBV29-1	SVLKIRDRGPETQY
TRBJ1-6	TRBV5-1	ASSFSPPRTAHADSPLH
TRBJ2-5	TRBV7-2	ASSLQAGVQETQY
TRBJ2-1	TRBV6-4	ASSDSSGGNNEQF
TRBJ1-2	TRBV7-2	ASSFFTGPNYGYT
TRBJ2-5	TRBV3-1	ASSQGVKGTFETQY
TRBJ2-2	TRBV28	ASSLSGVANTGELF
TRBJ1-4	TRBV20-1	SAPNLGSFNEKLF
TRBJ2-7	TRBV6-5	ASSYQPPGGPYEQY
TRBJ2-5	TRBV24-1	ATGAGEEQETQY
TRBJ2-3	TRBV20-1	SATGPRTDTQY
TRBJ2-7	TRBV5-1	ASRPQTGKNRNEQY
TRBJ2-7	TRBV4-1	ASSQVEVHSYEQY
TRBJ2-2	TRBV6-5	ASRVAHGTGELF
TRBJ2-2	TRBV4-1	ASSQDRVIAGELF
TRBJ2-7	TRBV4-3	ASSPNGGYEQY
TRBJ1-6	TRBV7-2	ASSLDWDSPLH
TRBJ1-1	TRBV12-3/TRBV12-4	ASSITRGYTEAF
TRBJ1-6	TRBV12-3/TRBV12-4	ASSGTGYNSPLH
TRBJ1-1	TRBV12-3/TRBV12-4	ASSLLRDTEAF
TRBJ2-3	TRBV15	ATSRVRQITDTQY
TRBJ2-7	TRBV18	ASSPMDARSSYEQY
TRBJ2-5	TRBV29-1	SVEGETQY
TRBJ1-6	TRBV7-9	ASRTGYSPLH
TRBJ2-4	TRBV20-1	SASKPGTVAKNIQY
TRBJ1-6	TRBV4-1	ASSPQGPNSPLH
TRBJ2-3	TRBV7-3	ASSFWGQGADTQY
TRBJ1-1	TRBV5-1	ASSRDRGSFGAF
TRBJ2-3	TRBV7-2	ASSLQRGGGADTQY